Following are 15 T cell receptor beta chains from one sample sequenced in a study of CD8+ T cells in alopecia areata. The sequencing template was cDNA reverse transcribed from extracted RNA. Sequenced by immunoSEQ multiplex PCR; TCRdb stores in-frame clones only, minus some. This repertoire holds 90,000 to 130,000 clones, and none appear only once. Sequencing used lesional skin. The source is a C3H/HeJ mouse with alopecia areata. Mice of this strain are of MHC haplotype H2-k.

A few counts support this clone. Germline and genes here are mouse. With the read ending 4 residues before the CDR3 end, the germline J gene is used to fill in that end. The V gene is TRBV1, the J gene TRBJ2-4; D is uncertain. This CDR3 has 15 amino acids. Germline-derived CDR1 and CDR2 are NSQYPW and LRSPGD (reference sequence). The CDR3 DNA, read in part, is TGCACCTGCAGTGCAGATTGGCTGGTCGAAAAC. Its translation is CTCSADWLVEN. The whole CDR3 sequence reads CTCSADWLVENTLYF. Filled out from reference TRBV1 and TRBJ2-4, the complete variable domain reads VTLLEQNPRWRLVPRGQAVNLRCILKNSQYPWMSWYQQDLQKQLQWLFTLRSPGDKEVKSLPGADYLATRVTDTELRLQVANMSQGRTLYCTCSADWLVENTLYFGAGTRLSVL.

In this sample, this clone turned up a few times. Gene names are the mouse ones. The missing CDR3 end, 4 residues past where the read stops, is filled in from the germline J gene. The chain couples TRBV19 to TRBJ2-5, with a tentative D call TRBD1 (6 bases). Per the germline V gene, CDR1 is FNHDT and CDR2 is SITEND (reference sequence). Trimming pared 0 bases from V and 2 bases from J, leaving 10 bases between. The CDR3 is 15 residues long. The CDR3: CASSIGSRGQDTQYF. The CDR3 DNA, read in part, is TGTGCCAGCAGTATAGGGTCCAGGGGCCAAGAC.

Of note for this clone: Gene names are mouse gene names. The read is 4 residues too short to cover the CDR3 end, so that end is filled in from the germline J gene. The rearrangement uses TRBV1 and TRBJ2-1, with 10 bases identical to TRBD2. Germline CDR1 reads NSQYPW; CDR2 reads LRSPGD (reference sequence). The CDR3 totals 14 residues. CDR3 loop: CTCSAATGGAEQFF. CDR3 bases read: TGCACCTGCAGTGCGGCGACTGGGGGGGCT.

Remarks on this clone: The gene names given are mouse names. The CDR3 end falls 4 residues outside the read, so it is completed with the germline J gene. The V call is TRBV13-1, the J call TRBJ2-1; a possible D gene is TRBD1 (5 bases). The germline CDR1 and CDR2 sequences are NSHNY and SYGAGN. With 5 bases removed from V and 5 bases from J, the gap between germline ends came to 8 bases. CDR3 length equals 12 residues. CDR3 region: CASRGQDAEQFF. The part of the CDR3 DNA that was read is TGTGCCAGCAGAGGACAAGATGCT.

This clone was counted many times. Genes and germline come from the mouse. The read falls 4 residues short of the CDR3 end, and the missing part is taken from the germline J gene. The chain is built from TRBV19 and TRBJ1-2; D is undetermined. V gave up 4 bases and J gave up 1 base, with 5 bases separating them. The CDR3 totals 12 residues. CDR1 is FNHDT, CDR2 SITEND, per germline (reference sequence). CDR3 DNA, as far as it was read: TGTGCCAGCAGTCGACAAAACTCC. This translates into CASSRQNS. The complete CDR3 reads CASSRQNSDYTF.

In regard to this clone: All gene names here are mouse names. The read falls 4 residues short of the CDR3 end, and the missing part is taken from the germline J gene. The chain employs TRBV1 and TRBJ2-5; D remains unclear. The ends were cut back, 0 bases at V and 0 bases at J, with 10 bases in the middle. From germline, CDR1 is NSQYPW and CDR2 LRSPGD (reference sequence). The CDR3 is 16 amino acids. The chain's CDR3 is CTCSADKNFNQDTQYF. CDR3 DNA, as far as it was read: TGCACCTGCAGTGCAGATAAGAACTTTAACCAAGAC.

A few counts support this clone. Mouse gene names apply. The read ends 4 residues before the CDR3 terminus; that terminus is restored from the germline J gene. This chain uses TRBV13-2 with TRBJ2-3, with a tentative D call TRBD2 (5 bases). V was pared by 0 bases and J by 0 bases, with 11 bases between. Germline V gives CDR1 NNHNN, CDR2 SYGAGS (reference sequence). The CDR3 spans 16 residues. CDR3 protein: CASGDEWGKSAETLYF. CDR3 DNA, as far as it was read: TGTGCCAGCGGTGATGAGTGGGGAAAAAGTGCAGAA.

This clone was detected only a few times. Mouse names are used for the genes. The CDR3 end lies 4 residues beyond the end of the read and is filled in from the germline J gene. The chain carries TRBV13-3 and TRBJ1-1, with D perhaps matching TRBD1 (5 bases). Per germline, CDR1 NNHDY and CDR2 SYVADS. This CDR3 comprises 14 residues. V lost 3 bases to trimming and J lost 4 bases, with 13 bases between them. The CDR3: CASSGQGGGTEVFF. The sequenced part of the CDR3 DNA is TGTGCCAGCAGTGGTCAGGGAGGAGGCACA.

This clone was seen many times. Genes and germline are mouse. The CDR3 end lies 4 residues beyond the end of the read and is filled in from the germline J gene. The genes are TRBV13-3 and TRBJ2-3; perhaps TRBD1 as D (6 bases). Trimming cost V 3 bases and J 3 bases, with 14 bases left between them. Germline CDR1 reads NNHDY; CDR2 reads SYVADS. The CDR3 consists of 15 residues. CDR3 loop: CASSATGKGAETLYF. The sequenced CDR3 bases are TGTGCCAGCAGTGCTACAGGGAAGGGAGCAGAA.

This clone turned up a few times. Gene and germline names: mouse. This CDR3 is CASSDRGGHHEQYF. The DNA read from the CDR3 is TGTGCCAGCAGTGATAGGGGGGGGCACCAT. This chain uses TRBV13-3 with TRBJ2-7, with 8 bases identical to TRBD2. The read ends 4 residues shy of where the CDR3 ends; the end is completed using the germline J gene. Germline lookup yields CDR1 NNHDY and CDR2 SYVADS. There are 14 residues in the CDR3.

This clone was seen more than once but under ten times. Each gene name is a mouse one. The covered CDR3 bases are TGTGCCAGCAGTATTGGGGGGCGCTGGGCT. This translates into CASSIGGRWA. The entire CDR3 is CASSIGGRWAEQFF. The V gene is TRBV19, the J gene TRBJ2-1; TRBD2 is a possible D gene (7 bases). The sequenced fragment ends 4 residues before the CDR3 boundary, so the rest is inferred from the germline J gene. The CDR3 loop spans 14 amino acids. CDR1 FNHDT and CDR2 SITEND come from the germline V gene (reference sequence).

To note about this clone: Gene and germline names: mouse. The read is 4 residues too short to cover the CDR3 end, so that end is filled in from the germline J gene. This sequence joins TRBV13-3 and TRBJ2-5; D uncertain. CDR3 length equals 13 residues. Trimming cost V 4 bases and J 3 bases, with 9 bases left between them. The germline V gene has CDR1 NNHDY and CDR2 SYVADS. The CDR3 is CASSSGPQDTQYF. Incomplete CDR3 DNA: TGTGCCAGCAGTTCAGGCCCTCAAGAC.

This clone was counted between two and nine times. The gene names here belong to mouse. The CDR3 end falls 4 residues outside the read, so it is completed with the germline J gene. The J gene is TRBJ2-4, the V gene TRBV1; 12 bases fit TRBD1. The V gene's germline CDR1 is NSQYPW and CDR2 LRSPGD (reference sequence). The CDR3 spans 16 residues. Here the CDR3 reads CTCSADRDRGLNTLYF. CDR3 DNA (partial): TGCACCTGCAGTGCAGATCGGGACAGGGGGCTTAAC.

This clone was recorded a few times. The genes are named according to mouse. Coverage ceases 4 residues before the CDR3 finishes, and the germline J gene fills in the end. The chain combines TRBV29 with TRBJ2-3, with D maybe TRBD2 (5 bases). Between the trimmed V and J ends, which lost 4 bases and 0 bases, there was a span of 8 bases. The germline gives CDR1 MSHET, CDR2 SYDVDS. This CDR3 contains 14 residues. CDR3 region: CASSSWASAETLYF. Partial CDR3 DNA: TGTGCTAGCAGTTCCTGGGCTAGTGCAGAA. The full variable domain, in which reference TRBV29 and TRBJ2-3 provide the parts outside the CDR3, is DMKVTQMPRYLIKRMGENVLLECGQDMSHETMYWYRQDPGLGLQLIYISYDVDSNSEGDIPKGYRVSRKKREHFSLILDSAKTNQTSVYFCASSSWASAETLYFGSGTRLTVL.

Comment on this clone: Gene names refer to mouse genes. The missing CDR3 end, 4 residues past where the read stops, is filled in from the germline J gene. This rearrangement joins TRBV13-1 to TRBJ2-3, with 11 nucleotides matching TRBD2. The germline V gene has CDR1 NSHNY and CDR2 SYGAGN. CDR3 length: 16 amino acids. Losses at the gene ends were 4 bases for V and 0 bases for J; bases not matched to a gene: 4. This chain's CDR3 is CASSPGTGGSAETLYF. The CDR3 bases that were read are TGTGCCAGCAGTCCCGGGACTGGGGGTAGTGCAGAA.